A selection of T cell receptor beta chains follows, all from one sample in a study of OX40 agonist ivuxolimab in advanced cancers. TCRdb's copy holds only in-frame clones and misses some; the assay was immunoSEQ multiplex PCR. The data show 77,000 or so clones, around nine tenths seen once. The sequencing used CD4+ or CD8+ T cells sorted from blood, collected in a trial of the OX40 agonist ivuxolimab. The receptor set was obtained from an adult with an advanced solid tumor such as melanoma, head and neck, liver or kidney cancer. Each CDR3 is given with its conserved first and last residue. The D gene is left open where the match is weak. For some rows the clone size is stated as once, few or many, or as a class when expanded; others skip it.

>TRBJ1-1|TRBV7-6|-|-
CASSQRGGTEAFF
TGTGCCAGCAGCCAGAGGGGGGGCACTGAAGCTTTCTTT
>TRBJ1-2|TRBV5-1|-|once
CASSDTQGNGYTF
TGCGCCAGCAGCGACACACAGGGAAATGGCTACACCTTC
>TRBJ2-3|TRBV7-8|-|-
CASSFLRQIRDTQYF
TGTGCCAGCAGCTTCCTCCGACAGATACGAGATACGCAGTATTTT
>TRBJ1-3|TRBV11-3|TRBD1|-
CASSPDRGVGNTIYF
TGTGCCAGCAGCCCGGACAGGGGTGTTGGAAACACCATATATTTT
>TRBJ2-7|TRBV5-4|TRBD2|-
CASSLGLAGGSSYEQYF
TGTGCCAGCAGCCTGGGACTAGCGGGAGGGAGCTCCTACGAGCAGTACTTC
>TRBJ1-4|TRBV20-1|-|-
CSAAGREKLFF
TGCAGTGCAGCCGGACGGGAAAAACTGTTTTTT
>TRBJ1-5|TRBV10-1|-|-
CASGIGGGAYRQPQHF
TGCGCCAGCGGGATTGGGGGAGGAGCCTACCGTCAGCCCCAGCATTTT
>TRBJ2-1|TRBV7-7|TRBD2|-
CASSLEVGGTNEQFF
TGTGCCAGCAGCTTAGAGGTGGGGGGGACTAATGAGCAGTTCTTC
>TRBJ1-1|TRBV28|TRBD1|-
CASSAGGRTEAFF
TGTGCCAGCAGCGCAGGGGGTAGGACTGAAGCTTTCTTT
>TRBJ2-7|TRBV7-2|-|-
CASSSFSGISYEQYF
TGTGCCAGCAGCTCCTTTAGCGGAATCTCCTACGAGCAGTACTTC
>TRBJ2-7|TRBV7-2|TRBD1|-
CASSFRTGTYEQYF
TGTGCCAGCAGCTTCAGGACAGGCACCTACGAGCAGTACTTC
>TRBJ1-5|TRBV18|-|-
CASSPVRGDQPQHF
TGTGCCAGCTCACCAGTCCGGGGTGATCAGCCCCAGCATTTT
>TRBJ2-3|TRBV4-1|-|once
CASSQDRLAGWGDTQYF
TGCGCCAGCAGCCAAGATAGGCTAGCCGGATGGGGGGATACGCAGTATTTT
>TRBJ2-3|TRBV30|-|-
CACKKGVDTDTQYF
TGTGCCTGCAAAAAGGGGGTGGACACAGATACGCAGTATTTT
>TRBJ2-5|TRBV11-3|TRBD2|once
CASSSRVAGIQETQYF
TGTGCCAGCAGCTCTAGAGTAGCGGGCATCCAAGAGACCCAGTACTTC
>TRBJ1-2|TRBV27|TRBD1|-
CASSLDRGYYGYTF
TGTGCCAGCAGTTTGGACAGGGGGTACTATGGCTACACCTTC
>TRBJ1-2|TRBV28|-|-
CASSLGTLANYGYTF
TGTGCCAGCAGTCTAGGGACCCTAGCTAACTATGGCTACACCTTC
>TRBJ1-2|TRBV28|-|-
CASSLAGALGYTF
TGTGCCAGCAGTTTAGCAGGGGCGCTCGGCTACACCTTC
>TRBJ1-5|TRBV6-1|-|-
CASRRDGNQPQHF
TGTGCCAGCAGGCGGGACGGCAATCAGCCCCAGCATTTT
>TRBJ1-2|TRBV6-5|TRBD1|-
CASRPGQGPYGYTF
TGTGCCAGCAGGCCGGGACAGGGGCCTTATGGCTACACCTTC
>TRBJ2-5|TRBV28|TRBD1|-
CASSQGGRETQYF
TGTGCCAGCAGTCAAGGGGGCCGAGAGACCCAGTACTTC
>TRBJ1-5|TRBV6-1|TRBD1|-
CASNLGQGGQPQHF
TGTGCCAGCAACCTAGGACAGGGTGGACAGCCCCAGCATTTT
>TRBJ2-7|TRBV7-9|-|-
CASSQLGTEQYF
TGTGCCAGCAGTCAACTGGGCACCGAGCAGTACTTC
>TRBJ2-3|TRBV7-6|-|-
CASSQQGDPRLDTQYF
TGTGCCAGCAGCCAGCAGGGCGACCCCCGATTAGATACGCAGTATTTT
>TRBJ2-5|TRBV5-1|-|-
CASRYYGTQETQYF
TGCGCCAGCCGTTACTACGGGACTCAAGAGACCCAGTACTTC
>TRBJ2-3|TRBV11-3|TRBD2|-
CASSPPTSGIITDTQYF
TGTGCCAGCAGCCCCCCGACTAGCGGGATTATCACAGATACGCAGTATTTT
>TRBJ2-5|TRBV5-1|-|-
CASSLEAGTGQETQYF
TGCGCCAGCAGCTTGGAGGCAGGGACTGGACAAGAGACCCAGTACTTC
>TRBJ2-3|TRBV5-1|TRBD2|-
CASSRGLARTDTQYF
TGCGCCAGCAGCCGAGGACTAGCGCGCACAGATACGCAGTATTTT
>TRBJ2-1|TRBV28|TRBD2|-
CASSPGLAGVREQFF
TGTGCCAGCAGCCCGGGACTAGCGGGAGTTCGTGAGCAGTTCTTC
>TRBJ2-7|TRBV29-1|-|-
CSVGGNSYEQYF
TGCAGCGTTGGCGGGAACTCCTACGAGCAGTACTTC